This TCR beta chain was identified in a study of T cells in Graves' hyperthyroidism and ophthalmopathy. With regard to this clonotype: Its antigen is undetermined.

The CDR3 is made up of 14 amino acids. In germline, CDR1 is MDHEN, CDR2 SYDVKM. Between the trimmed V and J ends, which lost 2 bases and 1 base, there was a span of 8 bases. Study-wide points: Blood also contained most expanded thyroid clonotypes above 0.001.

Regions amplified from RNA transcripts were the TCR beta CDR3 regions. Initially, a first-round RT-PCR of the TCR CDR3 employed the HTBI primer set. TCRdb reprocessed the multiplex PCR reads via MiXCR and lists one record per CDR3 protein. This sample has roughly 300,000 distinct CDR3 sequences, with under 30% found just once. The chain recombines TRBV28 with TRBJ1-1; D is uncertain. Input material: blood. The clonotype originates from a middle-aged man with Graves' hyperthyroidism that later progressed to Graves' ophthalmopathy. The CDR3 region is CASSLTQQNTEAFF. The CDR3 coding sequence is TGTGCCAGCAGTTTAACGCAGCAGAACACTGAAGCTTTCTTT.